What follows is one T cell receptor beta chain and its context. Its antigen is not known. The sample comes from a study of OX40 agonist ivuxolimab in advanced cancers. Germline assignment: CDR1 ENHRY and CDR2 SYGVKD. The CDR3 is made up of 13 amino acids. V was shortened by 4 bases and J by 3 bases, with 7 bases between the two germline ends. Study-wide points: People who partly responded at 0.1-3.0 mg/kg had some of the least clonal expansion seen. Part of the nonresponder group also had normalized T-cell clonal expansion that was low.

The method was immunoSEQ multiplex PCR; TCRdb's version includes in-frame clones alone and lacks a portion of them. The sample shows 55,000 to 65,000 clones, around 93% of them seen only once. This chain uses TRBV10-3 with TRBJ2-1; possible D gene TRBD2, 5 bases. The input for sequencing was CD4+ or CD8+ T cells sorted from blood, taken in a trial of the OX40 agonist ivuxolimab. The receptor comes from an adult with an advanced solid tumor such as melanoma, head and neck, liver or kidney cancer. CDR3 DNA sequence: TGTGCCATCAGTGCCACTAGCTACAATGAGCAGTTCTTC. This encodes CAISATSYNEQFF.